What follows is one TCR beta chain and its context. Its antigen is still unknown. These data belong to a study of shared clonotypes between healthy human individuals. Study outcomes and limitations: For naive CD4 cells, 4.5% to 6.5% of clonotypes were shared across four donors.

Clones were sequenced by immunoSEQ multiplex PCR, and TCRdb holds only the in-frame ones, with some missing. The sample contains 850,000 to 1,200,000 clones, roughly 75% of which appear only once. Per germline, CDR1 ENHRY and CDR2 SYGVKD. V dropped 10 bases and J dropped 2 bases, with 18 bases sitting between them. The CDR3 is 14 amino acids. Adult donors, all healthy and HIV-negative, had no recent acute infections or vaccinations. Among the donors, all were Caucasian adults who lived in Nashville, Tennessee. The gene calls are TRBV10-3 and TRBJ2-7; TRBD1 or TRBD2 may be the D gene (5 bases each). This TCR was sampled from a man between 18 and 35 years old in good health. Sequencing was performed on memory CD4+ T cells sorted from blood. Subset reported: CD45RA-negative fraction. Here the CDR3 reads CASTGGRDPYEQYF. Here the CDR3 DNA reads TGTGCCAGCACGGGTGGCAGGGACCCCTACGAGCAGTACTTC.